The entry that follows covers one T cell receptor beta chain sequence. Its antigen is undetermined. The data originate from a study of Ad26.COV2.S vaccination and SARS-CoV-2 variants. This CDR3 has 12 amino acids. Trimming took off 0 bases at V and 7 bases at J, with 4 bases between the two ends. Germline-derived CDR1 and CDR2 are LGHNA and YNFKEQ. Repertoires were generated with immunoSEQ multiplex PCR, while TCRdb's copy carries only in-frame clones and drops some. The sample shows about 350,000 clones, roughly 94% of them seen only once. Study-level points and caveats: Quantification of TCR breadth and depth may have yielded underestimates of total T cell responses. People who got the vaccine had more spike-specific TCR breadth than people who got placebo.

Specimen: peripheral blood, collected after recovery from COVID-19. This sequence joins TRBV4-2 and TRBJ2-1, with no clear D. The clonotype originates from a human donor who had recovered from COVID-19. Here the CDR3 DNA reads TGTGCCAGCAGCCAAGAAACTAATGAGCAGTTCTTC. Translation gives CASSQETNEQFF.